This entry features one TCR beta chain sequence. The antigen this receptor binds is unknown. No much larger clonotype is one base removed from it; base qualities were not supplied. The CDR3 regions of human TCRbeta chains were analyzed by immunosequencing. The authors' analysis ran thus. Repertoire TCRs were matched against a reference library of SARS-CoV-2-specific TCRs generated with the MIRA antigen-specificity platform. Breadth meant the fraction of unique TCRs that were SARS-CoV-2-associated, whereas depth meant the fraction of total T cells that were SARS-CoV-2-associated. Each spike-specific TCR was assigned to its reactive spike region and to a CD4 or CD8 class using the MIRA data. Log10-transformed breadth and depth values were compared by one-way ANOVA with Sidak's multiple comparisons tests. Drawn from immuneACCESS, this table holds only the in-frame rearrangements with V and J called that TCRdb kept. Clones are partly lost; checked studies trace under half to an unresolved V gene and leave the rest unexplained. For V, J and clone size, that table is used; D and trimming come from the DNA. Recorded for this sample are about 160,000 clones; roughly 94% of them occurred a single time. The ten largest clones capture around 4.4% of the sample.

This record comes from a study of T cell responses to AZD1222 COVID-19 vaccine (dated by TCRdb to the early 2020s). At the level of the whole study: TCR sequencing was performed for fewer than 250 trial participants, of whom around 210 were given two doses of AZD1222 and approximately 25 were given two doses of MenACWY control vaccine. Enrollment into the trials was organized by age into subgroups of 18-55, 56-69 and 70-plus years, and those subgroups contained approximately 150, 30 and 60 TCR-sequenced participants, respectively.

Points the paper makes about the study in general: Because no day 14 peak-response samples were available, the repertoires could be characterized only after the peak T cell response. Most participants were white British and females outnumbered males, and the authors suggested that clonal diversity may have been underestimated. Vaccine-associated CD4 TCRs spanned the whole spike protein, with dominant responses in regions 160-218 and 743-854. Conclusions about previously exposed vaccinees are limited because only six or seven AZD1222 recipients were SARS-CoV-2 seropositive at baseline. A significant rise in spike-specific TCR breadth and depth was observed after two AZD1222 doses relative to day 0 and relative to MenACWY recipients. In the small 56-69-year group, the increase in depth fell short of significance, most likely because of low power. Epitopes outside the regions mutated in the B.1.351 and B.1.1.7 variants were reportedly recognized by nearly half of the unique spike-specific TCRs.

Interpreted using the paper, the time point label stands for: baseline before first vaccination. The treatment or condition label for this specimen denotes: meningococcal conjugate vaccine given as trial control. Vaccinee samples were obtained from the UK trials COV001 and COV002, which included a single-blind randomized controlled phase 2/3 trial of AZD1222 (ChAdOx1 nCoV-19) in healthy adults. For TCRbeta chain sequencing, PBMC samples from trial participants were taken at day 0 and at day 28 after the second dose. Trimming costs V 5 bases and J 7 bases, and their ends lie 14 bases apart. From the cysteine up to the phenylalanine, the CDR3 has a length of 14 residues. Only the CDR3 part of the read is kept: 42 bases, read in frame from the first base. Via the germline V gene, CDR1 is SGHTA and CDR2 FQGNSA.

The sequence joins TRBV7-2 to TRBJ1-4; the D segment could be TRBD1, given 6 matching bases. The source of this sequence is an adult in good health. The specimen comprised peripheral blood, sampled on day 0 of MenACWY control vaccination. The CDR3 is CASSPMGASEKLFF. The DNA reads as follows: TGTGCCAGCAGCCCTATGGGGGCAAGTGAAAAACTGTTTTTT.